This entry concerns a single T cell receptor beta chain. What it binds is not known. This entry belongs to a study of cytomegalovirus exposure and HLA in healthy donors. Study conclusions and caveats: In a later analysis, HLA-associated beta chains showed higher expansion and lower generation probabilities than comparable chains. Donor immune exposure was known only as CMV serostatus. Under in vitro conditions, three CMV-associated chains were confirmed as specific for CMV antigens. Cytomegalovirus status, reportedly, was diagnosed with high specificity and sensitivity by the classifier.

The PCR made use of 60 Vbeta and 13 Jbeta primers. Measured with immunoSEQ multiplex PCR; TCRdb has only the in-frame clones, and not every one. The table records about 93,000 clones, about 80% of them present only once. The junction had 4 bases not matched to a gene; V was cut back by 5 bases and J by 1 base. The CDR3 has 14 amino acids. CDR1 SSHAT and CDR2 FNYEAQ come from the germline V gene (reference sequence). The V gene is TRBV7-7, the J gene TRBJ2-5, with 7 nucleotides matching TRBD1. This clonotype was sampled from a man younger than 45 in good health and CMV-seronegative. The sample comprised PBMCs. CDR3 sequence (DNA): TGTGCCAGCAGCCCAGGGACAGCCCAAGAGACCCAGTACTTC. Its protein product is CASSPGTAQETQYF.